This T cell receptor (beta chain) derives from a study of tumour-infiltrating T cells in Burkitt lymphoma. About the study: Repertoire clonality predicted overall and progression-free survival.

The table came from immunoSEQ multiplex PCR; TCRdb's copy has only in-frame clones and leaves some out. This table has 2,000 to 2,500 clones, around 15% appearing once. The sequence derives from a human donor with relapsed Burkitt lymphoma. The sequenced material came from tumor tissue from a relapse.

CDR3 nucleotides: TGTGCCAGCAGCACCCAACAGGGCGCTCCTAGCACAGATACGCAGTATTTT. It is translated as CASSTQQGAPSTDTQYF. The rearrangement links TRBV5-4 to TRBJ2-3, with D possibly TRBD1 on 6 matching bases. This CDR3 comprises 17 residues. The V end was cut by 4 bases, the J end by 0 bases, with 18 bases between. CDR1 is SGHNT and CDR2 is YYREEE in the germline V gene (reference sequence).